A single sample gave rise to the 21 T cell receptor beta chains below, sequenced in a study of tumor-infiltrating lymphocytes in localized non-small cell lung cancer. Assay: immunoSEQ multiplex PCR; the TCRdb copy retains only in-frame clones and omits some. The sample carries some 15,000 clones, roughly 40% recorded once. What was sequenced was lung tumor tissue. These receptors were obtained from a human donor with non-small cell lung cancer.

This chain joins TRBV2 and TRBJ1-4, with D hard to call. Trimming cost V 4 bases and J 3 bases, with 12 bases left between them. CDR1 is SNHLY and CDR2 is FYNNEI in the germline V gene. The CDR3 sequence is 15 residues long. This chain's CDR3 is CASSGPNGANEKLFF. The CDR3 bases are TGTGCCAGCAGTGGCCCGAACGGGGCTAATGAAAAACTGTTTTTT. Full variable domain (rest looked up from reference TRBV2 and TRBJ1-4): EPEVTQTPSHQVTQMGQEVILRCVPISNHLYFYWYRQILGQKVEFLVSFYNNEISEKSEIFDDQFSVERPDGSNFTLKIRSTKLEDSAMYFCASSGPNGANEKLFFGSGTQLSVL.

The V call is TRBV28, the J call TRBJ2-7; no definite D call. Germline CDR1 reads MDHEN; CDR2 reads SYDVKM. Trimming removed 2 bases from V and 7 bases from J, with 6 bases in between. The CDR3 is 11 amino acids. CDR3 sequence: CASSLTGEQYF. The CDR3 DNA follows: TGTGCCAGCAGTTTAACCGGGGAGCAGTACTTC.

The rearrangement links TRBV5-4 to TRBJ2-5, with TRBD2 identical over 8 bases. This CDR3 is 17 amino acids long. Germline CDR1 reads SGHNT; CDR2 reads YYREEE (reference sequence). V shed 4 bases and J 1 base; nucleotides not matched to a gene: 12. Written as DNA, the CDR3 is TGTGCCAGCAGCAACCGAGCGGGAGCGGGGCCCCAAGAGACCCAGTACTTC. It specifies CASSNRAGAGPQETQYF.

This clone has just one count. V gene TRBV7-2 combines with J gene TRBJ2-5, with a weak D call TRBD2 (5 bases). CDR1 and CDR2 (germline): SGHTA, FQGNSA. The CDR3 consists of 13 residues. Deletions cut 5 bases from V and 5 bases from J, with 12 bases between. Written as DNA, the CDR3 is TGTGCCAGCAGCAAAAACGAGCGGGAGACCCAGTACTTC. Protein: CASSKNERETQYF.

The chain is built from TRBV2 and TRBJ1-5; D is unresolved. V was cut by 4 bases and J by 3 bases, with 13 bases left in between. Germline values: CDR1 SNHLY, CDR2 FYNNEI. The CDR3 length is 15 residues. The CDR3 coding sequence is TGTGCCAGCAGTGGGGCAGCGAGTTACAATCAGCCCCAGCATTTT. It encodes CASSGAASYNQPQHF.

This clone was detected once. The V call is TRBV9, the J call TRBJ2-5, with 8 nucleotides matching TRBD1. The junction had 10 bases not matched to a gene; V was cut back by 3 bases and J by 6 bases. The CDR3 has 15 residues. The germline V gene has CDR1 SGDLS and CDR2 YYNGEE. The CDR3 reads CASSAPGGQGKTQYF. The CDR3 DNA follows: TGTGCCAGCAGCGCGCCCGGTGGACAGGGAAAGACCCAGTACTTC. Supplemented by reference TRBV9 and TRBJ2-5, the full variable domain reads DSGVTQTPKHLITATGQRVTLRCSPRSGDLSVYWYQQSLDQGLQFLIQYYNGEERAKGNILERFSAQQFPDLHSELNLSSLELGDSALYFCASSAPGGQGKTQYFGPGTRLLVL.

This clone was observed many times. The chain uses TRBV9 and TRBJ1-4; D gene uncertain. Deletions cut 4 bases from V and 6 bases from J, with 16 bases between. Germline lookup yields CDR1 SGDLS and CDR2 YYNGEE. This CDR3 comprises 15 residues. The CDR3 sequence: CASSPSIGMDEKLFF. CDR3 nucleotide sequence: TGTGCCAGCAGCCCGAGCATAGGGATGGATGAAAAACTGTTTTTT.

The gene calls are TRBV2 and TRBJ2-1; 11 bases match TRBD2. The germline gives CDR1 SNHLY, CDR2 FYNNEI. The CDR3 extends over 17 amino acids. The junction had 5 bases not matched to a gene; V was cut back by 2 bases and J by 2 bases. CDR3 DNA: TGTGCCAGCAGTGAATCGACTAGCGGGGCCACCTACAATGAGCAGTTCTTC. Protein: CASSESTSGATYNEQFF.

By frequency in the sample, this clone is medium-sized. The chain employs TRBV19 and TRBJ2-1; weak D call: TRBD1 (6 bases). V dropped 3 bases and J dropped 4 bases, with 7 bases sitting between them. The germline V gene encodes CDR1 LNHDA and CDR2 SQIVND (reference sequence). The CDR3 has 13 amino acids. The CDR3 nucleotides read TGTGCCAGTAGTATCGACAGGTACAATGAGCAGTTCTTC. It codes for CASSIDRYNEQFF.

This chain joins TRBV7-9 and TRBJ2-3; D gene uncertain. V lost 1 base to trimming and J lost 1 base, with 3 bases between them. CDR1 SEHNR and CDR2 FQNEAQ come from the germline V gene (reference sequence). The CDR3 has 13 amino acids. The DNA of the CDR3 is TGTGCCAGCAGCTTAGTAGGCACAGATACGCAGTATTTT. Amino acids: CASSLVGTDTQYF.

This chain joins TRBV7-2 and TRBJ2-7, with 11 positions matching TRBD1. The CDR3 sequence is 15 residues long. V was pared by 5 bases and J by 4 bases, with 7 bases of the junction left unmatched. Germline V lookup: CDR1 SGHTA, CDR2 FQGNSA. The CDR3 nucleotides are TGTGCCAGCAGCCTAGGACAGGGGGCGCGGTACGAGCAGTACTTC. It is translated as CASSLGQGARYEQYF.

This clone was observed a handful of times. J is TRBJ1-1 and V is TRBV5-1, with D unresolved. Germline-derived CDR1 and CDR2 are SGHRS and YFSETQ. This CDR3 spans 14 amino acids. V gave up 2 bases and J gave up 0 bases, with 8 bases separating them. CDR3 sequence reads: CASSFRGLNTEAFF. Here the CDR3 DNA reads TGCGCCAGCAGCTTCCGGGGTCTGAACACTGAAGCTTTCTTT.

This clone was picked up a small number of times. The V gene is TRBV5-1, the J gene TRBJ1-6, with no clear D. The CDR3 consists of 15 residues. Trimming took off 5 bases at V and 7 bases at J, with 16 bases between the two ends. Per the germline V gene, CDR1 is SGHRS and CDR2 is YFSETQ. The CDR3 DNA reads as TGCGCCAGCAGTCCGATCGAGGCTCGAAATTCACCCCTCCACTTT. Translated, it gives CASSPIEARNSPLHF. Looking up the rest from reference TRBV5-1 and TRBJ1-6 gives the full variable domain: KAGVTQTPRYLIKTRGQQVTLSCSPISGHRSVSWYQQTPGQGLQFLFEYFSETQRNKGNFPGRFSGRQFSNSRSEMNVSTLELGDSALYLCASSPIEARNSPLHFGNGTRLTVT.

CDR3 nucleotide sequence: TGTGCCAGCAGTTTGACACGGCGGACCCAAGAGACCCAGTACTTC. This codes for CASSLTRRTQETQYF. The gene calls are TRBV27 and TRBJ2-5; D is undetermined. The CDR3 runs 15 residues. The V end lost 3 bases, the J end lost 1 base, and 12 bases lay between the germline ends. The germline CDR1 and CDR2 sequences are MNHEY and SMNVEV (reference sequence).

The rearrangement joins TRBV5-6 to TRBJ2-5; TRBD2 matches 7 bases. The V segment lost 1 base and the J segment 4 bases; nucleotides outside the gene matches: 7. The CDR3 totals 15 residues. Germline CDR1 SGHDT, CDR2 YYEEEE. In DNA form, the CDR3 reads TGTGCCAGCAGCTTGTACCCGGGGGGATCAGAGACCCAGTACTTC. It translates to CASSLYPGGSETQYF. Supplemented by reference TRBV5-6 and TRBJ2-5, the full variable domain reads DAGVTQSPTHLIKTRGQQVTLRCSPKSGHDTVSWYQQALGQGPQFIFQYYEEEERQRGNFPDRFSGHQFPNYSSELNVNALLLGDSALYLCASSLYPGGSETQYFGPGTRLLVL.

The rearrangement uses TRBV19 and TRBJ1-5, with 7 bases aligning to TRBD1. The trim removed 2 bases at V and 3 bases at J, leaving 4 bases unmatched. Germline CDR1 is LNHDA and CDR2 is SQIVND (reference sequence). The CDR3 runs to 15 residues. The CDR3 DNA reads as TGTGCCAGTAGTATATTACAGGGGTACAATCAGCCCCAGCATTTT. It codes for CASSILQGYNQPQHF.

V gene TRBV6-6 combines with J gene TRBJ1-6, with a possible D match to TRBD1 (6 bases). V gave up 2 bases and J gave up 8 bases, with 7 bases separating them. This CDR3 is built from 13 residues. Germline V gives CDR1 MNHNY, CDR2 SVGAGI (reference sequence). This CDR3 reads CASSYNRDSPLHF. For the CDR3, the DNA is TGTGCCAGCAGTTACAACAGGGATTCACCCCTCCACTTT.

This clone occurred a few times. The chain couples TRBV9 to TRBJ1-5; D remains ambiguous. V gave up 0 bases and J gave up 7 bases, with 8 bases separating them. Germline V gives CDR1 SGDLS, CDR2 YYNGEE. The CDR3 runs 13 residues. The CDR3 DNA is TGTGCCAGCAGCGTAGCTCCCAGCCAGCCCCAGCATTTT. This codes for CASSVAPSQPQHF.

The genes are TRBV7-2 and TRBJ1-1; perhaps TRBD1 as D (6 bases). V was trimmed by 1 base and J by 8 bases, leaving 14 bases between them. CDR3 length: 14 amino acids. Germline V gene sequence: CDR1 SGHTA, CDR2 FQGNSA. The CDR3 DNA sequence: TGTGCCAGCAGCTTAGAGCCAGGGGCGGGGGAAGCTTTCTTT. Amino acid sequence: CASSLEPGAGEAFF.

The gene calls are TRBV27 and TRBJ2-3; D perhaps matches TRBD1 (5 bases). The germline CDR1 and CDR2 sequences are MNHEY and SMNVEV (reference sequence). The V gene lost 6 bases and the J gene lost 4 bases, with 20 bases spanning the gap. The CDR3 sequence is 16 residues long. CDR3 protein: CASRKPDHRGADTQYF. The CDR3 DNA reads TGTGCCAGCAGAAAACCGGATCATAGGGGCGCAGATACGCAGTATTTT.

In its sample, this clone was seen many times. The chain links TRBV18 to TRBJ2-5; 7 positions agree with TRBD2. The CDR3 extends over 14 amino acids. The germline V gene encodes CDR1 KGHSH and CDR2 LQKENI. V was clipped by 6 bases and J by 2 bases; unmatched bases: 6. The CDR3 loop is CASSPRGIQETQYF. The CDR3 DNA reads TGTGCCAGCTCTCCGCGGGGGATACAAGAGACCCAGTACTTC.